Below, 27 T cell receptor beta chains from the same sample are listed, as sequenced in a study of T cell repertoires in cytomegalovirus infection. MiXCR was run by TCRdb on the reads, yielding one entry per CDR3 protein. The table includes approximately 200,000 distinct CDR3 sequences, 22% detected once. The specimen was CD8+ T cells from PBMCs. The receptors here all came from a human donor in good health (CMV status not recorded). Some clones in this sample may be carry-over from other donors' samples.

This clonotype was counted between two and nine times. The chain is built from TRBV7-6 and TRBJ2-2; a possible D gene is TRBD2 (5 bases). Germline assignment: CDR1 SGHVS and CDR2 FNYEAQ. V dropped 3 bases and J dropped 4 bases, with 9 bases sitting between them. The CDR3 totals 14 residues. The CDR3 loop reads CASSFGMGTGELFF. CDR3 sequence (DNA): TGTGCCAGCAGCTTCGGGATGGGCACCGGGGAGCTGTTTTTT.

The sample holds a few counts of this clonotype. The chain joins TRBV28 to TRBJ1-5; the D gene is possibly TRBD1 (6 bases). The CDR3 runs 14 residues. Per germline, CDR1 MDHEN and CDR2 SYDVKM. The V and J ends lost 3 bases and 7 bases respectively, with 13 bases between them. The CDR3 protein is CASSLWGAGQPQHF. Here the CDR3 DNA reads TGTGCCAGCAGTTTGTGGGGGGCGGGACAGCCCCAGCATTTT.

Ten or more counts support this clonotype. This chain uses TRBV4-1 with TRBJ1-1; possibly TRBD1 for D (5 bases). This CDR3 has 17 residues. The V gene lost 0 bases and the J gene lost 1 base, with 15 bases spanning the gap. The germline V gene encodes CDR1 MGHRA and CDR2 YSYEKL. CDR3 in DNA: TGCGCCAGCAGCCAAGAACCCGGGGGGGGAGGGAACACTGAAGCTTTCTTT. Protein sequence: CASSQEPGGGGNTEAFF.

The count of this clonotype is one. This rearrangement joins TRBV3-1 to TRBJ2-2; D remains unclear. Germline V CDR1 and CDR2: LGHDT, YNNKEL (reference sequence). The CDR3 contains 16 residues. V lost 1 base and J lost 1, with 10 bases in between. The CDR3 DNA reads as TGTGCCAGCAGCCAAGCGCGATCTATGAACACCGGGGAGCTGTTTTTT. Encoded protein: CASSQARSMNTGELFF.

The chain is built from TRBV28 and TRBJ1-4; no firm D call. Between the trimmed V and J ends, which lost 3 bases and 1 base, there was a span of 6 bases. The CDR3 has 14 amino acids. CDR1 MDHEN and CDR2 SYDVKM come from the germline V gene. The CDR3 DNA reads as TGTGCCAGCAGTTTTTTTGGAACTAATGAAAAACTGTTTTTT. It codes for CASSFFGTNEKLFF.

This clonotype was found a few times. The chain is built from TRBV10-3 and TRBJ2-3; 7 bases are a match to TRBD2. The junction had 7 bases not matched to a gene; V was cut back by 10 bases and J by 3 bases. CDR1 and CDR2 (germline): ENHRY, SYGVKD. The CDR3 extends over 13 amino acids. The CDR3 loop is CATRDYTTDTQYF. As DNA, the CDR3 is TGTGCCACCCGGGACTATACTACAGATACGCAGTATTTT.

The chain has TRBV20-1 and TRBJ2-1; D possibly corresponds to TRBD2 (6 bases). With 2 bases removed from V and 6 bases from J, the gap between germline ends came to 8 bases. Germline V lookup: CDR1 DFQATT, CDR2 SNEGSKA (reference sequence). This CDR3 is built from 12 residues. For the CDR3, the DNA is TGCAGTGCTAGAACTAGCACCAATGAGCAGTTCTTC. It translates to CSARTSTNEQFF.

This clonotype was detected many times. The CDR3 region has the DNA TGTGCCAGCAGTGGACTAGCGGCCACAGATACGCAGTATTTT. Encoded protein: CASSGLAATDTQYF. This chain connects TRBV6-1 to TRBJ2-3; TRBD2 matches at 9 bases. Germline-derived CDR1 and CDR2 are MNHNS and SASEGT. This CDR3 is 14 amino acids long. Trimming at V came to 4 bases and at J to 2 bases, leaving 1 base not matched to a gene.

The table lists this clonotype with many counts. This chain joins TRBV7-2 and TRBJ2-7; 12 nucleotides match TRBD2. CDR3 length equals 14 residues. Per the germline V gene, CDR1 is SGHTA and CDR2 is FQGNSA. After removal of 4 bases from V and 6 bases from J, the junction contained 4 bases not matched to a gene. CDR3 in DNA: TGTGCCAGCAGCTCCCTAGCGGGGGGGGGCGAGCAGTACTTC. Translation: CASSSLAGGGEQYF.

This chain joins TRBV5-6 and TRBJ2-7; unclear D gene. Germline CDR1 SGHDT, CDR2 YYEEEE. This CDR3 spans 14 amino acids. With 5 bases removed from V and 1 base from J, the gap between germline ends came to 13 bases. As DNA, the CDR3 is TGTGCCAGCAGACCTGAAGGAGTGTCCTACGAGCAGTACTTC. It encodes CASRPEGVSYEQYF. The complete variable domain, with remaining parts taken from reference TRBV5-6 and TRBJ2-7, reads DAGVTQSPTHLIKTRGQQVTLRCSPKSGHDTVSWYQQALGQGPQFIFQYYEEEERQRGNFPDRFSGHQFPNYSSELNVNALLLGDSALYLCASRPEGVSYEQYFGPGTRLTVT.

In its sample, this clonotype was seen a few times. The chain joins TRBV24-1 to TRBJ2-1, with D unresolved. The germline V gene has CDR1 KGHDR and CDR2 SFDVKD. This CDR3 spans 11 amino acids. V was trimmed by 1 base and J by 9 bases, leaving 3 bases between them. The CDR3 bases are TGTGCCACCAGTGATTTAAGTGAGCAGTTCTTC. This gives the protein CATSDLSEQFF.

This clonotype has at least ten counts. The chain uses TRBV12-3 or TRBV12-4 and TRBJ2-2, with 12 nucleotides matching TRBD2. V trimming: 3 bases; J trimming: 0 bases; junction bases outside the gene matches: 5. There are 18 residues in the CDR3. CDR3 nucleotides: TGTGCCAGCAGTTTCTCGCTAGCGGGGGGGACGAACACCGGGGAGCTGTTTTTT. It yields the protein CASSFSLAGGTNTGELFF.

The gene calls are TRBV7-6 and TRBJ2-1, with D unresolved. The CDR3 is 13 amino acids. With 6 bases removed from V and 3 bases from J, the gap between germline ends came to 9 bases. Germline V gene lookup returns CDR1 SGHVS and CDR2 FNYEAQ. CDR3 in amino acids: CASRDVLYNEQFF. For the CDR3, the DNA is TGTGCCAGCAGGGACGTCCTCTACAATGAGCAGTTCTTC.

In this sample, this clonotype turned up a few times. This sequence joins TRBV7-9 and TRBJ2-3; TRBD2 agrees at 10 bases. The V gene end was trimmed by 1 base and the J gene end by 2 bases; junction bases not matched to a gene: 12. The germline V gene encodes CDR1 SEHNR and CDR2 FQNEAQ (reference sequence). The CDR3 consists of 19 residues. The CDR3 bases are TGTGCCAGCAGCTTAGACCCGATTCTAGCGGGGGCCTTCACAGATACGCAGTATTTT. It codes for CASSLDPILAGAFTDTQYF.

The rearrangement joins TRBV20-1 to TRBJ2-7; D possibly corresponds to TRBD1 (6 bases). Germline V lookup: CDR1 DFQATT, CDR2 SNEGSKA (reference sequence). CDR3 length: 13 residues. The CDR3: CSLRTAQTYEQYF. The CDR3 DNA follows: TGCAGCCTAAGGACAGCCCAAACCTACGAGCAGTACTTC.

There are a few counts of this clonotype. This chain connects TRBV12-3 or TRBV12-4 to TRBJ2-7; 9 bases are shared with TRBD2. The CDR3 contains 14 residues. After removal of 6 bases from V and 2 bases from J, the junction contained 5 bases not matched to a gene. In nucleotides, the CDR3 is TGTGCCAGCAGGCCCATAGCGGGGGCCTACGAGCAGTACTTC. It specifies CASRPIAGAYEQYF.

J is TRBJ2-2 and V is TRBV10-2; D is perhaps TRBD1 (5 bases). The CDR3 sequence is 15 residues long. CDR1 is WSHSY, CDR2 SAAADI, per germline. Trimming pared 8 bases from V and 3 bases from J, leaving 16 bases between. The CDR3 loop is CASWGPGFDTGELFF. As DNA, the CDR3 is TGCGCCAGCTGGGGCCCTGGGTTCGACACCGGGGAGCTGTTTTTT.

The chain couples TRBV28 to TRBJ2-7; D not resolved. Trimming pared 4 bases from V and 2 bases from J, leaving 9 bases between. Per germline, CDR1 MDHEN and CDR2 SYDVKM. The CDR3 has 13 residues. The CDR3 loop is CASSSGDAYEQYF. The CDR3 region has the DNA TGTGCCAGCAGTTCCGGTGATGCCTACGAGCAGTACTTC.

This sequence joins TRBV7-9 and TRBJ2-3, with 7 bases fitting TRBD1. The ends lost 4 bases at V and 4 bases at J; junction bases unmatched: 5. Germline CDR1 reads SEHNR; CDR2 reads FQNEAQ (reference sequence). This CDR3 is 14 amino acids long. The CDR3 DNA sequence: TGTGCCAGCAGCTCATGGCAGGGGGCAGATACGCAGTATTTT. It codes for CASSSWQGADTQYF.

The table lists this clonotype with a few counts. The CDR3 loop is CASSLLAGDQETQYF. The CDR3 nucleotides are TGCGCCAGCAGCCTACTAGCGGGGGACCAAGAGACCCAGTACTTC. This chain connects TRBV4-3 to TRBJ2-5; 11 bases line up with TRBD2. Germline V gives CDR1 LGHNA, CDR2 YSLEER. The junction had 1 base not matched to a gene; V was cut back by 4 bases and J by 0 bases. The length of the CDR3 is 15 residues.

The V gene is TRBV7-2, the J gene TRBJ2-5; the D gene could be TRBD1 or TRBD2 (5 bases each). The germline gives CDR1 SGHTA, CDR2 FQGNSA. V was clipped by 1 base and J by 7 bases, with 19 bases between them. The CDR3 runs to 16 residues. CDR3 loop: CASSLEIDSQRGTQYF. The DNA of the CDR3 is TGTGCCAGCAGCTTAGAAATAGACAGCCAGAGGGGGACCCAGTACTTC.

The rearrangement uses TRBV20-1 and TRBJ2-7, with TRBD1 as a possible D gene (6 bases). Trimming pared 6 bases from V and 2 bases from J, leaving 17 bases between. Per the germline V gene, CDR1 is DFQATT and CDR2 is SNEGSKA (reference sequence). This CDR3 comprises 14 residues. DNA for the CDR3: TGCAGTGCCCAAACAGGGATCAAAACCTACGAGCAGTACTTC. Protein product: CSAQTGIKTYEQYF.

As for this clonotype: A much larger clone differs from this one at a single base, so this may be a read error. V gene TRBV11-2 combines with J gene TRBJ2-7, with D unresolved. Germline CDR1 is SGHAT and CDR2 is FQNNGV. The CDR3 consists of 16 residues. This CDR3 reads CASTLAPESSSYEQYF. The CDR3 nucleotides read TGTGCCAGCACCTTAGCCCCGGAGTCGAGCTCCTACGAGCAGTACTTC.

This clonotype was counted a few times. The chain carries TRBV29-1 and TRBJ2-1, with D possibly TRBD2 on 7 matching bases. Trimming left V 0 bases short and J 4 bases short, with 16 bases between. The CDR3 covers 16 residues. Germline CDR1 SQVTM, CDR2 ANQGSEA. CDR3 loop: CSVEDPRGGKYNEQFF. The CDR3 nucleotides read TGCAGCGTTGAAGATCCGAGGGGGGGAAAATACAATGAGCAGTTCTTC.

The rearrangement links TRBV7-9 to TRBJ1-6; 8 positions agree with TRBD1. V shed 4 bases and J 8 bases; nucleotides not matched to a gene: 7. Germline V gives CDR1 SEHNR, CDR2 FQNEAQ (reference sequence). The CDR3 loop spans 15 amino acids. The CDR3 sequence: CASSSSGTGYSPLHF. In DNA, the CDR3 is TGTGCCAGCAGCTCCTCCGGGACAGGTTATTCACCCCTCCACTTT.

This clonotype was seen at least ten times. The chain couples TRBV27 to TRBJ2-1; D may be TRBD1 (7 bases). The germline V and J ends were trimmed by 5 bases and 0 bases, with 11 bases remaining between them. CDR1 and CDR2 (germline): MNHEY, SMNVEV (reference sequence). The CDR3 contains 15 residues. CDR3 sequence reads: CASSPRGASYNEQFF. CDR3 bases: TGTGCCAGCAGTCCCAGGGGGGCCTCCTACAATGAGCAGTTCTTC.

The table lists this clonotype with many counts. The rearrangement uses TRBV12-3 or TRBV12-4 and TRBJ2-3, with 11 positions matching TRBD2. The CDR3 consists of 14 residues. The junction had 2 bases not matched to a gene; V was cut back by 5 bases and J by 4 bases. CDR3 sequence reads: CASSPLAGADTQYF. The CDR3 DNA sequence: TGTGCCAGCAGTCCACTAGCGGGAGCAGATACGCAGTATTTT.